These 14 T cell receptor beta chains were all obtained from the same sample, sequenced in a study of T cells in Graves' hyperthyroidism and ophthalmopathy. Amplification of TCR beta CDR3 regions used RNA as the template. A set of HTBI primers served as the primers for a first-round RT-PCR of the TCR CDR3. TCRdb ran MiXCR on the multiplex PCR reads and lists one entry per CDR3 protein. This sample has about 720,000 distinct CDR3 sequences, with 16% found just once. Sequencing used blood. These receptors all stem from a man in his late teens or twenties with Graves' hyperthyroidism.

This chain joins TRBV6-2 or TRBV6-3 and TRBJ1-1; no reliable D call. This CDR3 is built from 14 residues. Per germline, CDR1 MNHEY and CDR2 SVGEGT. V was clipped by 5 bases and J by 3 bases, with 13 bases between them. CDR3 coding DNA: TGTGCCAGCAGTAAGGGTCGGCCTGACACTGAAGCTTTCTTT. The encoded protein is CASSKGRPDTEAFF.

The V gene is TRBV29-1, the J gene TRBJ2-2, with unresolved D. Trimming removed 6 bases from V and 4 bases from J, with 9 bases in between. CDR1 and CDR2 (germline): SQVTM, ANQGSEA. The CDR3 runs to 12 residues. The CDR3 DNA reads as TGCAGCGTAAGGATGGGCACCGGGGAGCTGTTTTTT. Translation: CSVRMGTGELFF.

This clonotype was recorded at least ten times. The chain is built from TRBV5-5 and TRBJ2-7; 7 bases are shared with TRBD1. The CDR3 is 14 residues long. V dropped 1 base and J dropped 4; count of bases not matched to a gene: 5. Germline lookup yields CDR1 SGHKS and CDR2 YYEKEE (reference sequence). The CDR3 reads CASSLTGASYEQYF. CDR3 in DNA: TGTGCCAGCAGCTTGACAGGGGCGTCTTACGAGCAGTACTTC.

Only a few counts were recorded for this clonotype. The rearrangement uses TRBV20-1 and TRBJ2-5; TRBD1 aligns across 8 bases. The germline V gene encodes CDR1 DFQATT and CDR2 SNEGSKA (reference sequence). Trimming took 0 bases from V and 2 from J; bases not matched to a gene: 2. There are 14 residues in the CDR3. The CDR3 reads CSARDRTGQETQYF. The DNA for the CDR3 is TGCAGTGCTAGAGACCGGACAGGGCAAGAGACCCAGTACTTC.

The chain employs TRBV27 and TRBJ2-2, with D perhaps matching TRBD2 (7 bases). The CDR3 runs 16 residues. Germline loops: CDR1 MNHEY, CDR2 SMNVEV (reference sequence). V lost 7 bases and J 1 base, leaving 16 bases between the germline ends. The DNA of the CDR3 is TGTGCCAGCAAGACGTCGGGGGGCCTGAACACCGGGGAGCTGTTTTTT. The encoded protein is CASKTSGGLNTGELFF.

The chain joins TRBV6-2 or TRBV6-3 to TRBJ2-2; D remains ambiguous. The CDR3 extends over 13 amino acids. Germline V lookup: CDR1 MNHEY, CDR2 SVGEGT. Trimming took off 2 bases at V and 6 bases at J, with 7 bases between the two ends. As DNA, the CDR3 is TGTGCCAGCAGTTACCCAGTTGCCGGGGAGCTGTTTTTT. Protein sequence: CASSYPVAGELFF.

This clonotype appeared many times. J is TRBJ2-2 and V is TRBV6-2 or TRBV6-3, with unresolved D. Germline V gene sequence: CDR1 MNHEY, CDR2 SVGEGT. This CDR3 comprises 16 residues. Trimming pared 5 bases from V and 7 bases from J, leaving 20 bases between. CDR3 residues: CASSPSVVWMGGELFF. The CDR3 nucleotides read TGTGCCAGCAGTCCCTCCGTAGTCTGGATGGGCGGGGAGCTGTTTTTT.

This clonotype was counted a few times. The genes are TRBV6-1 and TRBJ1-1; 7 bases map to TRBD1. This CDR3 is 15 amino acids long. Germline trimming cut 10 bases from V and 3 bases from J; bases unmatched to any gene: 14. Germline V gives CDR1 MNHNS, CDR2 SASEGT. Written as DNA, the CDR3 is TGTGCCACCGTACCCGGGACAGTCTTTTACACTGAAGCTTTCTTT. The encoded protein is CATVPGTVFYTEAFF.

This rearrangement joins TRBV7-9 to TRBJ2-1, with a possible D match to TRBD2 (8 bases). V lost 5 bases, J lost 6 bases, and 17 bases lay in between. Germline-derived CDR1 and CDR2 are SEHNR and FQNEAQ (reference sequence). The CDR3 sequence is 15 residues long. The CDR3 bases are TGTGCCAGCAGCCCACAGGGGACTAGAGGCAATGAGCAGTTCTTC. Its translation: CASSPQGTRGNEQFF. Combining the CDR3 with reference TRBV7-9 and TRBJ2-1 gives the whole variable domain DTGVSQNPRHKITKRGQNVTFRCDPISEHNRLYWYRQTLGQGPEFLTYFQNEAQLEKSRLLSDRFSAERPKGSFSTLEIQRTEQGDSAMYLCASSPQGTRGNEQFFGPGTRLTVL.

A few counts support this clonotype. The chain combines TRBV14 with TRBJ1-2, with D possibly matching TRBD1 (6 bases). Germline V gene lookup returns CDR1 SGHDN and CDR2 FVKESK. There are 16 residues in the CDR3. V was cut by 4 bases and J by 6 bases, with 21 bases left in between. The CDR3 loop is CASSPRNERGLNGYTF. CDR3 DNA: TGTGCCAGCAGCCCCCGGAACGAAAGGGGGTTGAATGGCTACACCTTC. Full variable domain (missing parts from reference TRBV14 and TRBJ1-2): EAGVTQFPSHSVIEKGQTVTLRCDPISGHDNLYWYRRVMGKEIKFLLHFVKESKQDESGMPNNRFLAERTGGTYSTLKVQPAELEDSGVYFCASSPRNERGLNGYTFGSGTRLTVV.

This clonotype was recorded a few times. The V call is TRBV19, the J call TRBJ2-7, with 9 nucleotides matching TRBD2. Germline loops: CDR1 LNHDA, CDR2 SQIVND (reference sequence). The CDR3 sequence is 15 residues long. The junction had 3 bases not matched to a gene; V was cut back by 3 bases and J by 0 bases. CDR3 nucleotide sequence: TGTGCCAGTAGTATGTCAGCGGGGGGCTCCTACGAGCAGTACTTC. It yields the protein CASSMSAGGSYEQYF.

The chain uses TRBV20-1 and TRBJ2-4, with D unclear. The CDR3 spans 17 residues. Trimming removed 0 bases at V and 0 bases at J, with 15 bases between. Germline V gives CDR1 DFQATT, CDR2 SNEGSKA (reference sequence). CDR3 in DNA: TGCAGTGCTAGAGATACTTGGCGGACGGTAGCCAAAAACATTCAGTACTTC. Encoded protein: CSARDTWRTVAKNIQYF.

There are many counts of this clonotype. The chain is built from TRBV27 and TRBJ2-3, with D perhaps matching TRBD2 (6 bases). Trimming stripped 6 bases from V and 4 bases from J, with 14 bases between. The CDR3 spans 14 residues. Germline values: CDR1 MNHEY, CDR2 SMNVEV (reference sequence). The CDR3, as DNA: TGTGCCAGCAGGCCCGGGACTCCATCAGATACGCAGTATTTT. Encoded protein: CASRPGTPSDTQYF.

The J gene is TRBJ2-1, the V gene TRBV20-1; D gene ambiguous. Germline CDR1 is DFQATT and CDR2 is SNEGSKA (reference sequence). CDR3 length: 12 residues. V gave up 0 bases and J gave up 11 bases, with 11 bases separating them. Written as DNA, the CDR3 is TGCAGTGCTAGAGATCTAGGGTACAAGCAGTTCTTC. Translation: CSARDLGYKQFF.